These 19 T cell receptor beta chains share one sample of origin, sequenced in a study of memory CD4+ T cells and cytomegalovirus serostatus. Assay used: immunoSEQ multiplex PCR; TCRdb lists only in-frame clones, some missing. The data show 45,000 to 65,000 clones, over 60% seen once. The sort gate was single viable CD3+CD4+CD8-CD45RO+ cells for memory CD4+ T cells. Sequencing was done on a sample of memory CD4+ T cells from blood. The receptors were sampled from an adult in good health and CMV-seropositive.

The chain couples TRBV7-2 to TRBJ2-2, with TRBD2 matching over 7 bases. J gave up 6 bases and V 5 bases, and 6 bases lay outside the gene matches. The length of the CDR3 is 14 residues. CDR1 is SGHTA, CDR2 FQGNSA, per germline. In nucleotides, the CDR3 is TGTGCCAGCAGCACCGGGGGGTTAGCCGGGGAGCTGTTTTTT. This translates into CASSTGGLAGELFF.

The chain combines TRBV4-1 with TRBJ1-1; D remains ambiguous. This CDR3 comprises 14 residues. Germline V gene data show CDR1 as MGHRA and CDR2 as YSYEKL. V was clipped by 1 base and J by 8 bases, with 14 bases between them. The CDR3 nucleotides read TGCGCCAGCAGCCAAGGCCTCATCAGCCGCGAAGCTTTCTTT. Protein sequence: CASSQGLISREAFF.

The chain has TRBV10-2 and TRBJ1-2, with 7 bases identical to TRBD1. The CDR3 runs 14 residues. V lost 3 bases, J lost 3 bases, and 4 bases stayed unmatched. Germline lookup yields CDR1 WSHSY and CDR2 SAAADI. For the CDR3, the DNA is TGCGCCAGCAGTGAATCGGGACAGTACTATGGCTACACCTTC. Translated: CASSESGQYYGYTF.

V gene TRBV14 combines with J gene TRBJ2-4, with D perhaps TRBD2 (6 bases). Germline V lookup: CDR1 SGHDN, CDR2 FVKESK. This CDR3 region has 20 residues. Trimming left V 2 bases short and J 1 base short, with 24 bases between. Written as DNA, the CDR3 is TGTGCCAGCAGCCAAAGGGCGGGGAGGCCCGAGGAGGGTGCCAAAAACATTCAGTACTTC. It translates to CASSQRAGRPEEGAKNIQYF.

The chain has TRBV10-3 and TRBJ1-1; D remains ambiguous. The CDR3 consists of 12 residues. V gave up 3 bases and J gave up 1 base, with 3 bases separating them. Germline CDR1 is ENHRY and CDR2 is SYGVKD. The CDR3 region is CAISDGNTEAFF. CDR3 nucleotides: TGTGCCATCAGTGACGGGAACACTGAAGCTTTCTTT.

The genes are TRBV12-5 and TRBJ2-1; 7 nucleotides align to TRBD1. CDR1 LGHNT and CDR2 FRNRAP come from the germline V gene. The CDR3 is made up of 15 amino acids. Trimming cost V 4 bases and J 5 bases; bases outside gene matches: 8. The CDR3 region has the DNA TGTGCTAGTGGTTGGGGGCAGACAGGGAACAATGAGCAGTTCTTC. The encoded protein is CASGWGQTGNNEQFF.

Only a few counts were recorded for this clone. The genes are TRBV28 and TRBJ1-5, with 7 bases fitting TRBD1. The CDR3 runs to 14 residues. The V gene's germline CDR1 is MDHEN and CDR2 SYDVKM. Unmatched junction bases numbered 4, after V lost 1 base and J lost 7 bases. The CDR3 region has the DNA TGTGCCAGCAGTTTATCACAGGGGCACCAGCCCCAGCATTTT. It is translated as CASSLSQGHQPQHF.

The rearrangement uses TRBV2 and TRBJ1-5, with D perhaps TRBD1 (6 bases). Germline V gene data show CDR1 as SNHLY and CDR2 as FYNNEI. Trimming took 6 bases from V and 2 from J, leaving 14 bases between them. This CDR3 contains 15 residues. CDR3 loop: CASSRQAVGNQPQHF. The CDR3 DNA sequence: TGTGCCAGCAGCCGACAGGCGGTTGGCAATCAGCCCCAGCATTTT.

The chain has TRBV19 and TRBJ1-4, with 8 bases aligning to TRBD1. Germline CDR1 reads LNHDA; CDR2 reads SQIVND (reference sequence). This CDR3 has 14 residues. V lost 8 bases to trimming and J lost 7 bases; unmatched junction nucleotides: 9. As DNA, the CDR3 is TGTGCCAGTCGGGCAGGGGGCACGAGTGAAAAACTGTTTTTT. Its protein product is CASRAGGTSEKLFF. Supplemented by reference TRBV19 and TRBJ1-4, the full variable domain reads DGGITQSPKYLFRKEGQNVTLSCEQNLNHDAMYWYRQDPGQGLRLIYYSQIVNDFQKGDIAEGYSVSREKKESFPLTVTSAQKNPTAFYLCASRAGGTSEKLFFGSGTQLSVL.

This clone was counted once. Within the sample, other DNA sequences also encode this same CDR3. This chain joins TRBV18 and TRBJ2-6; 8 nucleotides match TRBD2. The CDR3 length is 16 residues. The V segment lost 3 bases and the J segment 4 bases; nucleotides outside the gene matches: 5. Germline lookup yields CDR1 KGHSH and CDR2 LQKENI. CDR3 in DNA: TGTGCCAGCTCACCGCGCGGGGGGCAAGGGGCCAACGTCCTGACTTTC. Translated, it gives CASSPRGGQGANVLTF.

The rearrangement uses TRBV27 and TRBJ2-7, with 16 bases aligning to TRBD2. This CDR3 comprises 20 residues. Trimming took 3 bases from V and 3 from J; bases not matched to a gene: 14. The germline gives CDR1 MNHEY, CDR2 SMNVEV (reference sequence). CDR3 nucleotide sequence: TGTGCCAGCAGTTTCTCTCATCCGGGACTAGCGGGGGGGCAACACTACGAGCAGTACTTC. It yields the protein CASSFSHPGLAGGQHYEQYF.

The chain couples TRBV9 to TRBJ2-2, with D perhaps assigned TRBD1 or TRBD2 (6 bases each). Trimming left V 4 bases short and J 1 base short, with 14 bases between. The CDR3 covers 16 residues. Looked up from germline, CDR1 is SGDLS and CDR2 is YYNGEE. The CDR3 region is CASSPQGRLNTGELFF. The CDR3 DNA follows: TGTGCCAGCAGCCCCCAGGGGAGGTTGAACACCGGGGAGCTGTTTTTT.

A word on this clone: One end of the junction does not line up with germline, which may come from a read error. This chain links TRBV7-2 with TRBJ2-7; the match to TRBD2 covers 14 bases. The CDR3 is 15 residues long. Germline-derived CDR1 and CDR2 are SGHTA and FQGNSA. The CDR3 here is CASRTSGGASHEQYF. CDR3 coding DNA: TGTGCCAGCAGGACTAGCGGGGGGGCCTCCCACGAGCAGTACTTC.

The chain combines TRBV5-1 with TRBJ2-5, with 10 bases aligning to TRBD2. CDR1 SGHRS and CDR2 YFSETQ come from the germline V gene. The CDR3 sequence is 15 residues long. The trim removed 3 bases at V and 5 bases at J, leaving 7 bases unmatched. The DNA for the CDR3 is TGCGCCAGCAGCTCGTCTAGCGGGAGCGGGGAGACCCAGTACTTC. This translates into CASSSSSGSGETQYF.

This sequence joins TRBV30 and TRBJ1-5; TRBD1 matches at 9 bases. CDR1 is GTSNPN, CDR2 SVGIG, per germline (reference sequence). This CDR3 region has 13 residues. Trimming cost V 5 bases and J 7 bases; bases outside gene matches: 6. Here the CDR3 reads CAWGRTGEQPQHF. For the CDR3, the DNA is TGTGCCTGGGGCAGGACAGGGGAACAGCCCCAGCATTTT.

This clone was observed a handful of times. The chain has TRBV5-1 and TRBJ1-2, with 8 positions matching TRBD1. This CDR3 region has 14 residues. The germline V gene has CDR1 SGHRS and CDR2 YFSETQ. V dropped 0 bases and J dropped 4; count of bases not matched to a gene: 2. In DNA form, the CDR3 reads TGCGCCAGCAGCTTGGGGGACAGGACCTATGGCTACACCTTC. Translating it yields CASSLGDRTYGYTF.

The chain employs TRBV28 and TRBJ2-1, with TRBD2 identical over 11 bases. Germline-derived CDR1 and CDR2 are MDHEN and SYDVKM. The CDR3 loop spans 18 amino acids. Losses at the gene ends were 7 bases for V and 5 bases for J; bases not matched to a gene: 16. The CDR3 nucleotides are TGTGCCAGCACCCCCCGGGGACTAGCGGTCCGGGGGCACAATGAGCAGTTCTTC. Its translation: CASTPRGLAVRGHNEQFF.

V and J are TRBV4-2 and TRBJ2-5; TRBD1 matches 9 bases. The length of the CDR3 is 16 residues. J was trimmed by 5 bases and V by 0 bases; bases with no gene match: 7. Germline CDR1 is LGHNA and CDR2 is YNFKEQ. The CDR3 region is CASSQDTGGASETQYF. CDR3 DNA: TGTGCCAGCAGCCAAGATACAGGGGGCGCGTCGGAGACCCAGTACTTC.

This clone showed up just a few times. The V gene is TRBV5-1, the J gene TRBJ1-2, with 9 bases matching TRBD1. The germline V gene has CDR1 SGHRS and CDR2 YFSETQ. The CDR3 has 13 amino acids. With V trimmed by 1 base and J by 8 bases, 3 bases remained unmatched. The CDR3: CASSLRTGVGYTF. CDR3 nucleotides: TGCGCCAGCAGCTTGCGGACAGGGGTCGGCTACACCTTC.